Presented here are 14 T cell receptor beta chains from one specimen sequenced in a study of cytomegalovirus exposure and HLA in healthy donors. This PCR relied on a set of 60 Vbeta primers and 13 Jbeta primers. Assay used: immunoSEQ multiplex PCR; TCRdb lists only in-frame clones, some missing. The sample lists about 78,000 clones, roughly 80% occurring once. Sequencing input: PBMCs. These TCRs come from a man aged 50-59 years in good health and CMV-seropositive.

The chain employs TRBV19 and TRBJ1-1; D is undetermined. This CDR3 has 16 amino acids. Germline V gene lookup returns CDR1 LNHDA and CDR2 SQIVND (reference sequence). Deletions cut 2 bases from V and 0 bases from J, with 13 bases between. CDR3 sequence (DNA): TGTGCCAGTAGTATAATCTTTGAACAGATGAACACTGAAGCTTTCTTT. It is translated as CASSIIFEQMNTEAFF.

The V call is TRBV11-2, the J call TRBJ1-3; D remains ambiguous. Germline assignment: CDR1 SGHAT and CDR2 FQNNGV. V lost 5 bases, J lost 2 bases, and 13 bases lay in between. This CDR3 has 15 residues. CDR3 sequence (DNA): TGTGCCAGCAGCAGGTCCCCCGGAGCTGGAAACACCATATATTTT. Encoded protein: CASSRSPGAGNTIYF.

The gene calls are TRBV7-9 and TRBJ2-5; the match to TRBD2 covers 11 bases. J lost 2 bases, V lost 6 bases, and 5 bases had no gene match. The CDR3 contains 15 residues. Germline V gives CDR1 SEHNR, CDR2 FQNEAQ (reference sequence). CDR3 residues: CASSPGTSGQETQYF. The DNA of the CDR3 is TGTGCCAGCAGTCCAGGGACTAGCGGACAAGAGACCCAGTACTTC.

For the CDR3, the DNA is TGTGCCAGCAGTGATCTGGGGGCGGGGGTGGCTAATGAAAAACTGTTTTTT. Its protein is CASSDLGAGVANEKLFF. V and J are TRBV6-1 and TRBJ1-4, with D possibly being TRBD1 (6 bases). This CDR3 has 17 residues. V was clipped by 3 bases and J by 3 bases, with 17 bases between them. The V gene's germline CDR1 is MNHNS and CDR2 SASEGT.

The genes are TRBV27 and TRBJ1-6; D possibly corresponds to TRBD1 (5 bases). The CDR3 is made up of 13 amino acids. The germline V gene has CDR1 MNHEY and CDR2 SMNVEV (reference sequence). Between the trimmed V and J ends, which lost 4 bases and 9 bases, there was a span of 10 bases. CDR3 bases: TGTGCCAGCAGTTGGGGGGAGCTTTCACCCCTCCACTTT. It specifies CASSWGELSPLHF.

The chain carries TRBV7-9 and TRBJ2-2, with 11 nucleotides matching TRBD2. The CDR3 runs to 18 residues. Germline CDR1 SEHNR, CDR2 FQNEAQ (reference sequence). V lost 5 bases to trimming and J lost 1 base; unmatched junction nucleotides: 9. Written as DNA, the CDR3 is TGTGCCAGCAGCCCTAGGACTAGCGGGCAATTGAACACCGGGGAGCTGTTTTTT. It codes for CASSPRTSGQLNTGELFF.

This clone was observed a handful of times. This CDR3 is CASSLNPRNTGELFF. As DNA, the CDR3 is TGTGCCAGCAGCTTGAATCCCAGGAACACCGGGGAGCTGTTTTTT. The chain has TRBV7-2 and TRBJ2-2; D not resolved. Germline V CDR1 and CDR2: SGHTA, FQGNSA. This CDR3 is 15 amino acids long. V was trimmed by 3 bases and J by 1 base, leaving 9 bases between them.

The chain links TRBV30 to TRBJ1-1; possibly TRBD1 for D (5 bases). Trimming removed 1 base at V and 0 bases at J, with 6 bases between. In germline, CDR1 is GTSNPN, CDR2 SVGIG (reference sequence). The CDR3 is made up of 13 amino acids. CDR3: CAWSEGMNTEAFF. CDR3 sequence (DNA): TGTGCCTGGAGTGAGGGGATGAACACTGAAGCTTTCTTT. The variable domain in full, with the rest retrieved from reference TRBV30 and TRBJ1-1, is SQTIHQWPATLVQPVGSPLSLECTVEGTSNPNLYWYRQAAGRGLQLLFYSVGIGQISSEVPQNLSASRPQDRQFILSSKKLLLSDSGFYLCAWSEGMNTEAFFGQGTRLTVV.

This chain connects TRBV30 to TRBJ2-4; TRBD2 matches 7 bases. CDR1 is GTSNPN, CDR2 SVGIG, per germline (reference sequence). Germline trimming cut 5 bases from V and 0 bases from J; bases unmatched to any gene: 7. This CDR3 spans 15 amino acids. The CDR3 DNA is TGTGCCTGGGGGACTGGGGGGGTAGCCAAAAACATTCAGTACTTC. Its protein is CAWGTGGVAKNIQYF.

V gene TRBV7-2 combines with J gene TRBJ2-3, with 10 bases lining up with TRBD2. The CDR3 has 16 amino acids. Germline CDR1 and CDR2: SGHTA and FQGNSA. With V trimmed by 4 bases and J by 0 bases, 4 bases remained unmatched. CDR3 in amino acids: CASSSRTSGSTDTQYF. CDR3 in DNA: TGTGCCAGCAGCTCCAGGACTAGCGGAAGCACAGATACGCAGTATTTT.

V gene TRBV11-2 combines with J gene TRBJ2-7; D possibly corresponds to TRBD1 (6 bases). The V end lost 5 bases, the J end lost 3 bases, and 14 bases lay between the germline ends. Germline CDR1 is SGHAT and CDR2 is FQNNGV. This CDR3 region has 14 residues. The CDR3 is CASSQTWTDYEQYF. As DNA, the CDR3 is TGTGCCAGCAGCCAAACTTGGACAGACTACGAGCAGTACTTC. Full variable domain (remainder filled in from reference TRBV11-2 and TRBJ2-7): EAGVAQSPRYKIIEKRQSVAFWCNPISGHATLYWYQQILGQGPKLLIQFQNNGVVDDSQLPKDRFSAERLKGVDSTLKIQPAKLEDSAVYLCASSQTWTDYEQYFGPGTRLTVT.

The genes are TRBV13 and TRBJ1-5, with a weak D call TRBD1 (6 bases). The CDR3 is made up of 14 amino acids. Germline V lookup: CDR1 PRHDT, CDR2 FYEKMQ (reference sequence). Trimming left V 7 bases short and J 7 bases short, with 17 bases between. CDR3 loop: CASNQGGGNQPQHF. DNA for the CDR3: TGTGCCAGCAACCAGGGAGGGGGAAACCAGCCCCAGCATTTT.

The chain employs TRBV6-5 and TRBJ2-5; D possibly corresponds to TRBD2 (6 bases). V lost 4 bases, J lost 5 bases, and 11 bases lay in between. The CDR3 runs 13 residues. CDR1 MNHEY and CDR2 SVGAGI come from the germline V gene. CDR3 bases: TGTGCCAGCAGTTCCCCCGGGAGTGAGACCCAGTACTTC. Residues: CASSSPGSETQYF.

This clone came up a few times. The genes are TRBV5-4 and TRBJ2-3, with 7 bases that match TRBD2. This CDR3 comprises 13 residues. J lost 8 bases, V lost 2 bases, and 5 bases had no gene match. In germline, CDR1 is SGHNT, CDR2 YYREEE (reference sequence). CDR3 nucleotides: TGTGCCAGCAGCTTAGCGGGATCGATTACGCAGTATTTT. Amino acids: CASSLAGSITQYF.